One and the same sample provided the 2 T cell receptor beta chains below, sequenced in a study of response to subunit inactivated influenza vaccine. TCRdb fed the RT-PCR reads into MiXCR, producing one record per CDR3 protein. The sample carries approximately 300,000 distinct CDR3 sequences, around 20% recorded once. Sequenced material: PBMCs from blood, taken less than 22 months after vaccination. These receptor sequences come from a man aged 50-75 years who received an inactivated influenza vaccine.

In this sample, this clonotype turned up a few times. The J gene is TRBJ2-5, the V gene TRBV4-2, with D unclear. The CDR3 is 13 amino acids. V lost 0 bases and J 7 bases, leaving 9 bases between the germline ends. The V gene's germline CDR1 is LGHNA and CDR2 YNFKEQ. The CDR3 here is CASSQELVGTQYF. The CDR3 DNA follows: TGTGCCAGCAGCCAAGAATTAGTGGGGACCCAGTACTTC.

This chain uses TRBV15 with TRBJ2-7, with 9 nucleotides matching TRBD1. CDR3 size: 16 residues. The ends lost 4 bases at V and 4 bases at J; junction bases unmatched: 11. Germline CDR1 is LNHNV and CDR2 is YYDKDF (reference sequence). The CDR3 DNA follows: TGTGCCACCAGCAAAAGAACACAGGGGGCCTCGTACGAGCAGTACTTC. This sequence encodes CATSKRTQGASYEQYF.